Each of the 20 T cell receptor beta chains below was sequenced from the same sample in a study of cytomegalovirus exposure and HLA in healthy donors. Primers for the PCR totalled 60 Vbeta and 13 Jbeta. Profiling relied on immunoSEQ multiplex PCR, and the TCRdb table lists in-frame clones only, not all of them. The sample holds about 160,000 clones; 82% are singletons and the top ten take more than 0.75%. The sequencing sample was made of PBMCs. These receptors all stem from a girl aged 2 to 10 in good health and CMV-seropositive.

The chain uses TRBV5-1 and TRBJ2-7; D gene unclear. V was trimmed by 5 bases and J by 3 bases, leaving 18 bases between them. The CDR3 sequence is 15 residues long. Germline V CDR1 and CDR2: SGHRS, YFSETQ. The CDR3 spells CASRGGGAAYYEQYF. DNA for the CDR3: TGCGCCAGCAGGGGTGGCGGAGCTGCCTACTACGAGCAGTACTTC.

As concerns this clone: One end of the junction is discordant with germline, which a read error may explain. The gene calls are TRBV20-1 and TRBJ1-2; possible D gene TRBD1, 5 bases. The CDR3 sequence is 9 residues long. The germline CDR1 and CDR2 sequences are DFQATT and SNEGSKA (reference sequence). For the CDR3, the DNA is TGCAGTGCTAAGCGACAGTCTTATTTC. Amino acid sequence: CSAKRQSYF.

The chain recombines TRBV27 with TRBJ2-2; 13 positions agree with TRBD2. In germline, CDR1 is MNHEY, CDR2 SMNVEV (reference sequence). Losses at the gene ends were 8 bases for V and 5 bases for J; bases not matched to a gene: 2. The CDR3 loop spans 14 amino acids. The CDR3 sequence: CASRTSGRTGELFF. CDR3 sequence (DNA): TGTGCCAGCCGGACTAGCGGGAGAACCGGGGAGCTGTTTTTT.

J is TRBJ2-3 and V is TRBV7-3; possible D gene TRBD2, 6 bases. The V end was cut by 5 bases, the J end by 0 bases, with 15 bases between. Germline lookup yields CDR1 SGHTA and CDR2 FQGTGA. The CDR3 has 16 amino acids. In DNA, the CDR3 is TGTGCCAGCAGCCCGCGCGGGGATTTAAGCACAGATACGCAGTATTTT. Translating it yields CASSPRGDLSTDTQYF.

The rearrangement uses TRBV11-2 and TRBJ2-1; TRBD1 matches at 7 bases. This CDR3 has 16 residues. Germline V CDR1 and CDR2: SGHAT, FQNNGV. Germline trimming cut 3 bases from V and 7 bases from J; bases unmatched to any gene: 12. The CDR3 sequence is CASSLPTGKRRNEQFF. In DNA, the CDR3 is TGTGCCAGCAGCTTGCCGACAGGGAAAAGGAGAAATGAGCAGTTCTTC.

The chain has TRBV11-3 and TRBJ2-7; the D gene is possibly TRBD1 (5 bases). Trimming took 2 bases from V and 0 from J, leaving 11 bases between them. The CDR3 runs to 15 residues. Germline CDR1 and CDR2: SGHNT and YENEEA. CDR3 in DNA: TGTGCCAGCAGCTTAAGGGGCACCCCCTCCTACGAGCAGTACTTC. Its protein product is CASSLRGTPSYEQYF. The full variable domain, in which reference TRBV11-3 and TRBJ2-7 provide the parts outside the CDR3, is EAGVVQSPRYKIIEKKQPVAFWCNPISGHNTLYWYLQNLGQGPELLIRYENEEAVDDSQLPKDRFSAERLKGVDSTLKIQPAELGDSAVYLCASSLRGTPSYEQYFGPGTRLTVT.

The chain links TRBV6-5 to TRBJ1-4, with D perhaps TRBD1 (5 bases). The ends were cut back, 2 bases at V and 2 bases at J, with 9 bases in the middle. CDR3 size: 15 residues. Germline-derived CDR1 and CDR2 are MNHEY and SVGAGI. The CDR3 sequence: CASSYRGFTNEKLFF. As DNA, the CDR3 is TGTGCCAGCAGTTACAGGGGATTCACTAATGAAAAACTGTTTTTT.

This clone was counted a few times. The rearrangement links TRBV30 to TRBJ1-1; D gene unclear. The V and J ends lost 4 bases and 5 bases respectively, with 14 bases between them. This CDR3 is built from 13 residues. Germline V lookup: CDR1 GTSNPN, CDR2 SVGIG (reference sequence). CDR3 residues: CAWMLYGGTEAFF. The CDR3 region has the DNA TGTGCCTGGATGTTATACGGCGGGACTGAAGCTTTCTTT.

This clone was counted a few times. The chain has TRBV5-1 and TRBJ2-3, with no clear D. The CDR3 extends over 14 amino acids. Germline-derived CDR1 and CDR2 are SGHRS and YFSETQ. Trimming took 5 bases from V and 5 from J, leaving 15 bases between them. This CDR3 reads CASSPQVGGDTQYF. CDR3 in DNA: TGCGCCAGCAGTCCTCAGGTTGGTGGAGATACGCAGTATTTT.

The chain carries TRBV6-5 and TRBJ1-4, with D perhaps matching TRBD1 (5 bases). The germline gives CDR1 MNHEY, CDR2 SVGAGI. V lost 8 bases and J lost 1, with 14 bases in between. CDR3 length: 15 amino acids. Written as DNA, the CDR3 is TGTGCCAGCTCCCGGGGGGGTGGAACTAATGAAAAACTGTTTTTT. Translated, it gives CASSRGGGTNEKLFF.

In this sample, this clone turned up a few times. The chain couples TRBV2 to TRBJ2-7, with 9 bases fitting TRBD1. This CDR3 spans 14 amino acids. The germline CDR1 and CDR2 sequences are SNHLY and FYNNEI. V lost 4 bases, J lost 2 bases, and 3 bases stayed unmatched. Here the CDR3 reads CASSGQGGTYEQYF. As DNA, the CDR3 is TGTGCCAGCAGTGGACAGGGGGGAACCTACGAGCAGTACTTC.

The chain combines TRBV30 with TRBJ2-7; 7 positions agree with TRBD1. In germline, CDR1 is GTSNPN, CDR2 SVGIG (reference sequence). The CDR3 runs 12 residues. The V gene end was trimmed by 4 bases and the J gene end by 7 bases; junction bases not matched to a gene: 7. The CDR3 nucleotides read TGTGCCTGGATAGAGGGGGCGCGGGAGCAGTACTTC. Translating gives CAWIEGAREQYF.

This clone occurred a few times. The gene calls are TRBV5-1 and TRBJ2-1; 13 bases align to TRBD2. The CDR3 loop spans 15 amino acids. CDR1 SGHRS and CDR2 YFSETQ come from the germline V gene. Trimming removed 3 bases from V and 9 bases from J; junction bases left unmatched: 6. CDR3 in amino acids: CASSWGTSGTGEQFF. DNA for the CDR3: TGCGCCAGCAGCTGGGGGACTAGCGGGACTGGTGAGCAGTTCTTC.

The J gene is TRBJ2-1, the V gene TRBV4-1; 15 bases match TRBD2. The V segment lost 4 bases and the J segment 6 bases; nucleotides outside the gene matches: 4. Looked up from germline, CDR1 is MGHRA and CDR2 is YSYEKL. The CDR3 contains 16 residues. The CDR3, as DNA: TGCGCCAGCAGCCCGCGGACTAGCGGGAGGGTCAATGAGCAGTTCTTC. Protein product: CASSPRTSGRVNEQFF.

A remark on this clone: The sample carries other DNA sequences with the same CDR3. The chain employs TRBV2 and TRBJ2-5, with D unclear. Trimming removed 6 bases at V and 2 bases at J, with 7 bases between. The germline CDR1 and CDR2 sequences are SNHLY and FYNNEI. The CDR3 loop spans 12 amino acids. CDR3 sequence reads: CASRGAQETQYF. The CDR3 nucleotides are TGTGCCAGCAGAGGAGCACAAGAGACCCAGTACTTC.

Details on this clone: An end of the junction differs from the germline gene, which may be a read error. The chain joins TRBV5-1 to TRBJ1-4; D is ambiguous. This CDR3 is 14 amino acids long. Germline CDR1 reads SGHRS; CDR2 reads YFSETQ. This CDR3 is CASSFAELDEKLFF. The CDR3 DNA is TGCGCCAGCAGCTTCGCGGAGCTTGATGAAAAATTGTTTTTT.

J is TRBJ2-3 and V is TRBV30; TRBD2 is a possible D gene (5 bases). Germline V CDR1 and CDR2: GTSNPN, SVGIG (reference sequence). This CDR3 spans 17 amino acids. V was trimmed by 1 base and J by 1 base, leaving 18 bases between them. The CDR3 region has the DNA TGTGCCTGGAGTGACTTGAGGTCGGAGGCCGGCACAGATACGCAGTATTTT. Translating gives CAWSDLRSEAGTDTQYF.

Only one count was recorded for this clone. The genes are TRBV30 and TRBJ2-7; weak D call: TRBD2 (5 bases). Looked up from germline, CDR1 is GTSNPN and CDR2 is SVGIG (reference sequence). Trimming removed 2 bases at V and 3 bases at J, with 20 bases between. This CDR3 spans 16 amino acids. The CDR3: CAWSPSHGEGNYEQYF. CDR3 nucleotide sequence: TGTGCCTGGAGTCCTTCACATGGAGAGGGAAACTACGAGCAGTACTTC.

The sample holds one count of this clone. The V and J genes are TRBV19 and TRBJ1-1; D gene unclear. The V and J ends lost 5 bases and 0 bases respectively, with 4 bases between them. Per germline, CDR1 LNHDA and CDR2 SQIVND (reference sequence). CDR3 length: 12 amino acids. In DNA form, the CDR3 reads TGTGCCAGTAGTTTCTTGAACACTGAAGCTTTCTTT. Its translation: CASSFLNTEAFF.

This chain connects TRBV9 to TRBJ2-5; D unresolved. CDR3 size: 14 residues. The ends were cut back, 0 bases at V and 3 bases at J, with 9 bases in the middle. The germline gives CDR1 SGDLS, CDR2 YYNGEE. This CDR3 is CASSVGAAKETQYF. The CDR3 nucleotides are TGTGCCAGCAGCGTAGGGGCTGCTAAAGAGACCCAGTACTTC.